This T cell receptor (beta chain) stems from a study of T cell changes during pregnancy in multiple sclerosis. The germline gives CDR1 SGHTA, CDR2 FQGNSA. This CDR3 region has 13 residues. The junction had 3 bases not matched to a gene; V was cut back by 6 bases and J by 2 bases. The repertoire was sequenced with immunoSEQ multiplex PCR; TCRdb's copy has only in-frame clones and lacks some. The sample lists about 38,000 clones; 94% were seen once. Sequenced material: CD4+ T cells from peripheral blood mononuclear cells, taken in the second trimester of pregnancy. The source of this sequence is a female donor with multiple sclerosis, enrolled in a pregnancy study. This chain uses TRBV7-2 with TRBJ1-2; 7 positions agree with TRBD1. This CDR3 reads CASRQGENYGYTF. CDR3 DNA: TGTGCCAGCAGGCAGGGGGAAAACTATGGCTACACCTTC. Based on the CDR3 plus reference TRBV7-2 and TRBJ1-2, the full variable domain is GAGVSQSPSNKVTEKGKDVELRCDPISGHTALYWYRQSLGQGLEFLIYFQGNSAPDKSGLPSDRFSAERTGGSVSTLTIQRTQQEDSAVYLCASRQGENYGYTFGSGTRLTVV.